Each of the 8 T cell receptor beta chains below was sequenced from the same sample in a study of T cell clonotyping in hematopoietic cell transplantation. Generated by immunoSEQ multiplex PCR, the TCRdb table keeps only in-frame clones and is missing some. The table shows some 29,000 clones, with about 90% occurring only once. Sequenced here: PBMCs, sampled 100 days after allogeneic stem cell transplant. Source of these receptors: a female patient aged 45-60 years who had an allogeneic stem cell transplant from a related donor, so the T cells may come from the graft donor. Some clones in this sample may be carry-over from other donors' samples.

This chain links TRBV4-2 with TRBJ2-3; 13 nucleotides align to TRBD2. V lost 2 bases and J lost 3; bases outside the gene matches: 2. From germline, CDR1 is LGHNA and CDR2 YNFKEQ. This CDR3 spans 16 amino acids. CDR3 sequence reads: CASSQLLAGGTDTQYF. The CDR3 DNA is TGTGCCAGCAGCCAATTACTAGCGGGGGGGACAGATACGCAGTATTTT.

The chain joins TRBV10-3 to TRBJ2-7; no firm D call. Per germline, CDR1 ENHRY and CDR2 SYGVKD. The CDR3 length is 12 residues. V was clipped by 0 bases and J by 4 bases, with 4 bases between them. The CDR3 is CAISESGYEQYF. CDR3 nucleotides: TGTGCCATCAGTGAGTCGGGGTACGAGCAGTACTTC.

This clone was found once. This CDR3 reads CATRSPSRNLPGELFF. The CDR3 bases are TGTGCCACCAGGTCCCCCTCCCGCAACCTCCCCGGGGAGCTGTTTTTT. This chain connects TRBV15 to TRBJ2-2; unclear D gene. Germline assignment: CDR1 LNHNV and CDR2 YYDKDF (reference sequence). The CDR3 consists of 16 residues. V was cut by 6 bases and J by 6 bases, with 20 bases left in between.

The CDR3 spells CARRTENQPQHF. The CDR3 nucleotides are TGTGCTAGGCGGACAGAAAATCAGCCCCAGCATTTT. The chain is built from TRBV12-1 and TRBJ1-5; no check of the table's D call, TRBD1, against the DNA was made. TRBV12-1 has pseudogene status. CDR3 length: 12 residues.

The chain is built from TRBV6-5 and TRBJ1-1; 9 bases map to TRBD1. Germline values: CDR1 MNHEY, CDR2 SVGAGI. This CDR3 has 14 residues. With V trimmed by 5 bases and J by 2 bases, 3 bases remained unmatched. CDR3 loop: CASSPQGANTEAFF. The CDR3 nucleotides read TGTGCCAGCAGTCCACAGGGGGCCAACACTGAAGCTTTCTTT.

This rearrangement joins TRBV28 to TRBJ1-2; D not resolved. Germline assignment: CDR1 MDHEN and CDR2 SYDVKM. The V gene lost 1 base and the J gene lost 8 bases, with 8 bases spanning the gap. There are 12 residues in the CDR3. CDR3 nucleotides: TGTGCCAGCAGTTTATCCCCAAAAGGCTACACCTTC. Translation gives CASSLSPKGYTF.

V usage is TRBV7-9 and J usage is TRBJ2-2; 8 bases agree with TRBD2. The CDR3 spans 16 residues. Germline values: CDR1 SEHNR, CDR2 FQNEAQ (reference sequence). With V trimmed by 10 bases and J by 6 bases, 16 bases remained unmatched. The CDR3 protein is CATRISGLDTAGELFF. Here the CDR3 DNA reads TGTGCCACCCGTATTTCGGGACTAGATACGGCCGGGGAGCTGTTTTTT.

This clone has only one observation. This chain links TRBV5-1 with TRBJ1-2; weak D call: TRBD1 (6 bases). CDR1 is SGHRS, CDR2 YFSETQ, per germline. The CDR3 is 15 residues long. V gave up 4 bases and J gave up 4 bases, with 17 bases separating them. CDR3 region: CASSHEDREVYGYTF. CDR3 bases: TGCGCCAGCAGCCACGAGGACAGAGAGGTCTATGGCTACACCTTC. Full variable domain (remainder filled in from reference TRBV5-1 and TRBJ1-2): KAGVTQTPRYLIKTRGQQVTLSCSPISGHRSVSWYQQTPGQGLQFLFEYFSETQRNKGNFPGRFSGRQFSNSRSEMNVSTLELGDSALYLCASSHEDREVYGYTFGSGTRLTVV.